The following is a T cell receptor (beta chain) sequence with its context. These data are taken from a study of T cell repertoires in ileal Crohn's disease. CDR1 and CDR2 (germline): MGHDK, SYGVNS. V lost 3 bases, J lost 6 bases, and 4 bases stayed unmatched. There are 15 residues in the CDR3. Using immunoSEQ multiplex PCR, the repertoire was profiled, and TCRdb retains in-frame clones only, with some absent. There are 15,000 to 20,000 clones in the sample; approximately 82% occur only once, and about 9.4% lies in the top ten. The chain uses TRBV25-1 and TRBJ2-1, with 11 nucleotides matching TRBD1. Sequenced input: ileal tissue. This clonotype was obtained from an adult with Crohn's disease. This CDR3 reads CASSDLGQGGNEQFF. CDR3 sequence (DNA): TGTGCCAGCAGTGATCTGGGACAGGGGGGCAATGAGCAGTTCTTC.